This T cell receptor (beta chain) was captured in a study of long-term antiretroviral therapy in people with HIV. Notes on the study in general: An increase in diversity followed ART, yet levels stayed below transplant donor controls.

Before DNA extraction, 1-10 million cryopreserved PBMC were held in the samples. Remarks on this clone: Antigen: not known.

The assay, immunoSEQ v3.0, was run at survey level. Sequencing used immunoSEQ multiplex PCR; TCRdb keeps in-frame clones, though not all of them. This sample has tens of thousands of clones, with more than 75% found just once. The sequence came from a middle-aged man with HIV. Specimen: unsorted PBMCs, collected 4.8 to 5 years after starting antiretroviral therapy.

The CDR3 nucleotides read TGTGCCAGCAGCCAAGATTTAGGGACTAGCGGGAACGAGCAGTACTTC. This translates into CASSQDLGTSGNEQYF. The chain recombines TRBV14 with TRBJ2-7; TRBD2 aligns across 13 bases. The CDR3 loop spans 16 amino acids. The trim removed 0 bases at V and 5 bases at J, leaving 4 bases unmatched. Germline CDR1 SGHDN, CDR2 FVKESK. Full variable domain (outside the CDR3, taken from reference TRBV14 and TRBJ2-7): EAGVTQFPSHSVIEKGQTVTLRCDPISGHDNLYWYRRVMGKEIKFLLHFVKESKQDESGMPNNRFLAERTGGTYSTLKVQPAELEDSGVYFCASSQDLGTSGNEQYFGPGTRLTVT.